Listed below are T cell receptor beta chains from one sample, sequenced in a study of cytomegalovirus exposure and HLA in healthy donors. Assay used: immunoSEQ multiplex PCR; TCRdb lists only in-frame clones, some missing. The sample has some 340,000 clones; roughly nine tenths are singletons. Sequencing was carried out using PBMCs. The receptors originated from a woman in her thirties in good health and CMV-seropositive. Both conserved end residues are part of each CDR3. The D gene is left open where the match is weak. Clone size appears in some rows only: once, few, many, or a class for an expanded clone.

j_call v_call d_call clone_size cdr3_nt cdr3_aa
TRBJ1-5 TRBV15 TRBD1 . TGTGCCACCAGCTTCTCAGGGGGCAGGCAGCCCCAGCATTTT CATSFSGGRQPQHF
TRBJ1-1 TRBV10-2 . few TGCGCCAGCAGTGAGTCGATTGGACTTGAAGCTTTCTTT CASSESIGLEAFF
TRBJ1-2 TRBV19 . . TGTGCCAGTACCAGGGGAAGTGGCTACACCTTC CASTRGSGYTF
TRBJ2-1 TRBV30 TRBD2 . TGTGCCCAAGGATTCGGCGGGGGGAATGAGCAGTTCTTC CAQGFGGGNEQFF
TRBJ2-7 TRBV5-1 TRBD2 . TGCGCCAGCAGCTTACTAGCGGGCGCCTACGAGCAGTACTTC CASSLLAGAYEQYF
TRBJ1-2 TRBV2 . . TGTGCCAGCAATAAAGCTCTGCTGACAGTCCCTGGCTACACCTTC CASNKALLTVPGYTF
TRBJ2-4 TRBV6-5 . . TGTGCCAGCAGTCCTAGGTCGGGGTTGGACATTCAGTACTTC CASSPRSGLDIQYF
TRBJ2-7 TRBV5-1 . . TGCGCCAGCAGCAGGGGTACCCCTACCTACGAGCAGTACTTC CASSRGTPTYEQYF
TRBJ2-7 TRBV5-6 TRBD2 few TGTGCCAGCAGCTTGGCCGGGTCGGGAGGGCGCTCCTACGAGCAGTACTTC CASSLAGSGGRSYEQYF
TRBJ2-5 TRBV25-1 . . TGTGCCAGCAGTGGACAAGAGACCCAGTACTTC CASSGQETQYF
TRBJ2-6 TRBV11-2 . . TGTGCCAGCAGCTCTGGGGCCAACGTCCTGACTTTC CASSSGANVLTF
TRBJ2-3 TRBV4-3 . . TGCGCCAGCAGCCAAGAGAGCGTCCCTGGCAGGACTTTCACAGATACGCAGTATTTT CASSQESVPGRTFTDTQYF
TRBJ2-7 TRBV6-5 TRBD2 . TGTGCCAGCGGCACCCGGACTAGCGGGACCTACGAGCAGTACTTC CASGTRTSGTYEQYF
TRBJ2-7 TRBV2 . . TGTGCCAGCATGGTAGCGGTGTATCCCTACGAGCAGTACTTC CASMVAVYPYEQYF
TRBJ2-2 TRBV4-3 . . TGCGCCAGCAGCCCGGGGACTTTACCGAACACCGGGGAGCTGTTTTTT CASSPGTLPNTGELFF
TRBJ2-1 TRBV4-3 . . TGCGCCAGCAGCCAAGAACCCGGGGGTACCTACGATGAGCAGTTCTTC CASSQEPGGTYDEQFF
TRBJ2-1 TRBV28 TRBD2 . TGTGCCAGCAGTCCCCACCCTAGCGGGGGACATGAGCAGTTCTTC CASSPHPSGGHEQFF
TRBJ2-6 TRBV4-3 . . TGCGCCAGCAGCCAAGTCGTCTCTGGGGCCAACGTCCTGACTTTC CASSQVVSGANVLTF
TRBJ2-4 TRBV5-4 TRBD2 . TGTGCCAGCAGCCGCACCGGGACTAGCGGGGGCCAACAACACTTC CASSRTGTSGGQQHF
TRBJ1-5 TRBV15 . . TGTGCCACCAGCGGGGGAGATAGCAATCAGCCCCAGCATTTT CATSGGDSNQPQHF
TRBJ1-2 TRBV19 . . TGTGCCAGTAGGGAAGGACATCTCGATGGCTACACCTTC CASREGHLDGYTF
TRBJ2-7 TRBV7-9 . . TGTGCCAGCAGCTTAGGGGCGGCTGAGCAGTACTTC CASSLGAAEQYF